This section outlines one TCR beta chain sequence together with its context. No antigen is known for it. UMIs incorporating a 6-nucleotide sample barcode were appended by means of template switching. After re-calling the 5' RACE reads, TCRdb lists one entry per CDR3 protein, DNA absent. The repertoire table contains more than 300,000 distinct CDR3 sequences. The sample is drawn from a study of monozygotic twins with inflammatory bowel disease. Study results and limitations: On the inverse Simpson index, IBD patients scored lower for TCRbeta diversity than healthy co-twins. No difference in repertoire similarity was seen between concordant and discordant twins, possibly because power was limited.

The sequence was collected from a human donor with ulcerative colitis or Crohn's disease, or a healthy co-twin of an affected twin (not recorded which). Material: blood.

CDR3: CSARTGRAGELFF. The genes are TRBV20-1 and TRBJ2-2; the D call from TCRdb, TRBD1, cannot be confirmed without DNA. The CDR3 totals 13 residues. The germline V gene encodes CDR1 DFQATT and CDR2 SNEGSKA (reference sequence).